This is a list of T cell receptor beta chains from one sample in a study. TCRdb processed the 5' RACE reads anew with MiXCR; each CDR3 protein has one entry. The repertoire includes just under 65,000 distinct CDR3 sequences, about 22% of them detected once, and 2.5% to 3.5% sits in the top ten. The sequenced sample was memory CD4+ T cells sorted from a lymph node. Receptors were obtained from a female donor with breast cancer. CDR3s include the opening cysteine and the closing phenylalanine or tryptophan. A D gene is named only where the DNA matches it firmly. Clone size, where shown, is once, few, many, or a class for clones that have expanded.

abundance	v_gene	j_gene	d_gene	CDR3aa
NA	TRBV24-1	TRBJ2-7	NA	CATSDTGFGEQYF
NA	TRBV20-1	TRBJ2-7	TRBD1	CSANRRDREFSYGQYF
few	TRBV5-5	TRBJ2-1	NA	CASSRSGSHNEQFF
many	TRBV12-3/TRBV12-4	TRBJ1-1	NA	CASSLVRGSRNTEAFF
many	TRBV9	TRBJ2-3	TRBD2	CASSGGLGLAGTDTQYF
NA	TRBV2	TRBJ2-7	TRBD1	CASSQAWDSTDF
many	TRBV20-1	TRBJ1-6	TRBD1	CSAAGTGALQSSYNSPLHF
NA	TRBV5-5	TRBJ1-1	NA	CANSLYSGNTEAFF
NA	TRBV6-6	TRBJ1-1	NA	CASSLTDGGEAFF
few	TRBV5-5	TRBJ2-1	NA	CASSRVVFASSSYNEQFF
NA	TRBV28	TRBJ2-7	TRBD1	CASRGRDRGPLEQYF
NA	TRBV5-1	TRBJ1-1	NA	CASSLGTNSNTEAFF
few	TRBV6-5	TRBJ1-6	TRBD1	CASSTPGQGISLHF
NA	TRBV28	TRBJ2-2	TRBD1	CASTTTGFNTGELFF
few	TRBV5-6	TRBJ2-7	NA	CASSFSPSSLSREQYF
NA	TRBV10-3	TRBJ1-5	NA	CAISESGTGYQPQHF
NA	TRBV9	TRBJ1-2	NA	CASSVGAGNYGYPF
many	TRBV7-9	TRBJ2-3	TRBD2	CASSTLAGLHRTDTQYF
many	TRBV5-5	TRBJ2-5	NA	CASSLGAGMETQYF
NA	TRBV7-2	TRBJ2-1	TRBD2	CASSSEGLAAYNEQFF
few	TRBV20-1	TRBJ1-5	NA	CSATGRADQPQHF
many	TRBV12-3/TRBV12-4	TRBJ2-2	NA	CASQLGAAGELFF
NA	TRBV18	TRBJ1-2	TRBD1	CASSPRTGPSYGYTF
few	TRBV11-2	TRBJ2-1	TRBD2	CASSPFSGTSGRNNEQFF
few	TRBV12-3/TRBV12-4	TRBJ2-3	NA	CASSAGDTQYF
few	TRBV6-2/TRBV6-3	TRBJ2-7	TRBD2	CASSSMVRGAAGESYEQYF
NA	TRBV3-1	TRBJ2-1	TRBD1	CASSLQGVDEQFF
many	TRBV7-9	TRBJ1-4	NA	CASSSKSRQTNEKLFF
few	TRBV5-1	TRBJ2-2	TRBD2	CASSPNVLAGVTGELFF
few	TRBV4-1	TRBJ2-3	NA	CASSLRPYPTDTQYF
few	TRBV7-2	TRBJ2-7	NA	CASSADRFTYEQYF
NA	TRBV19	TRBJ1-2	TRBD1	CASSRLGTGSLSGYGYTF
few	TRBV7-2	TRBJ2-5	NA	CASSLSGKEETQYF
few	TRBV7-6	TRBJ2-7	TRBD1	CASSSPGQGVEQYF
NA	TRBV9	TRBJ1-3	NA	CASSVRGAPEDTIYF
many	TRBV4-1	TRBJ2-5	NA	CASSQVPGAVETQYF
few	TRBV6-6	TRBJ1-4	TRBD1	CASRPPGTATNEKLFF
few	TRBV6-5	TRBJ2-7	TRBD1	CASSYSTHQGDEQYF
few	TRBV5-1	TRBJ1-2	TRBD1	CASSYSGTGYDGYTF
many	TRBV5-1	TRBJ1-1	NA	CASSLNAGNTEAFF
NA	TRBV5-5	TRBJ2-1	TRBD1	CASSRGTGGLTYEQFF
many	TRBV6-5	TRBJ2-3	TRBD1	CASTEDRRTDTQYF
few	TRBV9	TRBJ2-2	NA	CASSPQIASGELFF
few	TRBV5-4	TRBJ2-1	TRBD2	CASSLGGRADYNEQFF
NA	TRBV6-5	TRBJ2-7	NA	CASREGRGPRYEQYF